This T cell receptor beta chain emerged from a study of cytomegalovirus exposure and HLA in healthy donors. PCR was performed using 60 Vbeta and 13 Jbeta primers. Measured with immunoSEQ multiplex PCR; TCRdb has only the in-frame clones, and not every one. The listing contains some 75,000 clones. Germline assignment: CDR1 MNHEY and CDR2 SVGAGI. Trimming removed 6 bases from V and 10 bases from J; junction bases left unmatched: 1. The CDR3 length is 11 residues. Sample: PBMCs. V and J are TRBV6-5 and TRBJ2-1; 9 bases align to TRBD2. The sequence came from a middle-aged man in good health and CMV-seronegative. DNA for the CDR3: TGTGCCAGCAGGGGACTAGCAGAGCAGTTCTTC. Residues: CASRGLAEQFF.